Below, one T cell receptor (beta chain) is given with its context. This clonotype was counted between two and nine times. This receptor's antigen is unknown. One base away there is no much larger clone; base qualities are not given. The sample comes from a study of regulatory T cells in long-lasting Graves disease (dated by TCRdb to 2020 to 2023). About the study as a whole: In the newly diagnosed Graves' disease group, patients had been taking antithyroid drugs for less than 3 months. Peripheral blood TCR sequencing and RNA sequencing compared persistent Graves' disease patients with newly diagnosed Graves' disease patients. A total of 35 or so samples were covered by TCR sequencing, comprising about 13 persistent and around 20 newly diagnosed Graves' disease patients. The study took place in China and was registered as a clinical trial. What the study reported, not specific to this receptor: Lower TCR Shannon entropy and fewer highly expanded clones were observed in persistent Graves' disease patients than in newly diagnosed patients, which suggested clonal expansion. Persistent patients shared more public clonotypes among themselves (roughly 2,700) than newly diagnosed patients did (about 970). The small sample size was acknowledged by the authors as a limitation that may reduce accuracy. TRBV28, TRBJ1-2 and TRBJ2-5 were preferentially used in persistent disease, while TRBV20-1 and TRBJ2-1 were favored in newly diagnosed disease. Only peripheral blood was studied, because thyroid tissue, the primary lesion, was inaccessible. Sequencing and analysis were limited to the TCR beta chain.

Libraries came from multiplex PCR. The instrument was an Illumina HiSeq 4000. To build TCR beta libraries, CDR3 regions were amplified by Arm-PCR using iRepertoire HTBI primers. PCR products were gel purified before sequencing. Turning to the authors' computational methods: Gene usage analysis of CDR3 amino acid clonotypes relied on the 60 to 65 TRBV and 15 or so TRBJ segments identified across samples. Filtered high-quality paired reads were merged into contigs using COPE and FqMerger. BLAST was used to align contigs to the IMGT TRBV, TRBD and TRBJ reference genes, and CDR3 was defined following IMGT. Clonotypes above 0.1% frequency were classified as highly expanded clones. Shannon entropy was used to measure repertoire diversity, and the Gini coefficient was used to measure V-J evenness. Clonotypes shared by more than one individual were considered public. The public reads were reanalyzed by TCRdb: fastp trimming at Q25, MiXCR alignment, in-frame beta chains only. Here each entry gathers all rows of one CDR3 protein and keeps the most common genes and DNA. TCRdb's processing, not the study's, gives the V and J calls here. For this sample there are 350,000 to 500,000 distinct CDR3 sequences; approximately 15% appear just once. Of the sample, approximately 17% falls within the top ten clones.

Here V drops 4 bases and J drops 5 bases, and the junction holds 11 bases not matched to any gene. Taken from cysteine to phenylalanine, the CDR3 has 17 residues. The CDR3 DNA has 51 bases and is translated from base 1. In the germline V gene (reference sequence), CDR1 corresponds to SEHNR and CDR2 to FQNEAQ. The time point label of this sample denotes: newly diagnosed GD, antithyroid drugs for less than 3 months. For both TCR sequencing and RNA sequencing, RNA was extracted from PBMCs in TRIzol. Graves' disease was diagnosed according to American Thyroid Association guidelines. Patients were recruited from an endocrinology department in Xi'an, China. From each patient, about 9 milliliters of peripheral blood was collected into an EDTA anticoagulant tube. Ficoll Paque Plus density gradient separation was used to isolate PBMCs, and no additional T cell sorting was done. RNA quality was checked with an Agilent 2100 Bioanalyzer and agarose gel, and concentration with a NanoDrop 2000.

This same sample was also part of a study on T cells in Graves' hyperthyroidism and ophthalmopathy. As noted in the second study: Stable Graves' hyperthyroidism was defined as the absence of progression to ophthalmopathy over 18 months of follow-up. Hyperthyroidism patients were aged 18 to 65 years and newly diagnosed, with disease duration of less than 2 months. Exclusion was applied to patients with uncontrolled infections, other autoimmune diseases, pregnancy or lactation. Diagnoses were based on clinical symptoms, serum thyroxine and TRAb, thyroid ultrasound and orbital computed tomography. For the first round of RT-PCR on the TCR CDR3, the HTBI primer set was used together with the Qiagen OneStep RT-PCR kit. Most expanded thyroid clonotypes (frequency above 0.001) were also detected in blood, a finding suggesting that blood repertoires may reflect thyroid immune responses. A model built on a 13 V-J signature distinguished ophthalmopathy from stable hyperthyroidism, reaching roughly 88% sensitivity and around 81% specificity in cross-validation and 80%/75% in testing. In validation, the model predicted progression to ophthalmopathy with 55% to 71% sensitivity and around 72% specificity, a median of 6.5 months before onset. A discovery cohort of approximately 97 patients, about 40 with Graves' ophthalmopathy and 55 to 65 with stable Graves' hyperthyroidism, was used to find distinguishing TCR V-J signatures. Prospective prediction of ophthalmopathy was tested in an independent validation cohort of fewer than 20 hyperthyroidism patients and some 17 patients who later progressed to ophthalmopathy. The 75 to 100 discovery patients were divided at random into training and test sets in a 7:3 ratio. In addition, the study compared T-cell repertoires in thyroid tissue and in blood from six Graves' hyperthyroidism patients. Once sampling was done, hyperthyroidism patients were given methimazole at a starting dose of 30 mg daily, whereas ophthalmopathy patients were given high-dose intravenous methylprednisolone. Libraries were constructed in a second round of multiplex PCR, after which size selection and purification were performed. Paired-end sequencing of the libraries was performed with 100 bp reads on an Illumina HiSeq2000. SOAPnuke was used to process the raw data, throwing out any read that contained adapters or uncalled bases, had a mean Phred below 15, or lacked an exact constant-primer or identifier match. COPE v1.2.5 was used to merge high-quality paired reads, and clonotypes were defined as unique nucleotide sequences. MiTCR v1.1 was used to align the clonotypes against IMGT TRBV, TRBD and TRBJ reference segments. Analysis was restricted to V-J combinations with a frequency above 0.0001, which covered roughly 99% of repertoires. The TCS score was defined as the ratio of F50 (clonal expansion) to E x V (chaos), calculated using BLOSUM62-based TCRdist between CDR3 peptides within each V-J. Welch's t-statistics and random forest reduced fewer than 550 V-J features to some 14, which were used in a naive Bayes classifier (R e1071). No statistical method was used to set the sample size in advance, and investigators knew the group allocation. The paper describes TCR Vbeta CDR3 sequencing of 130 to 150 peripheral blood samples, made up of 43 ophthalmopathy patients, 70 to 75 hyperthyroidism patients and roughly 17 progressor patients.

The sequence joins TRBV7-9 to TRBJ1-1, with TRBD1 matching 12 junction bases. The sequence derives from a woman aged 50 to 65 with Graves disease. Donor details come from another sample of the same person, matched by shared clones. The material was peripheral blood mononuclear cells (PBMCs), obtained at new diagnosis, from a patient treated with antithyroid drugs. The sequenced DNA: TGTGCCAGCAGCTCAGCGGGACAGGGGGCTCAACGGACTGAAGCTTTCTTT. It specifies CASSSAGQGAQRTEAFF.